These T cell receptor beta chains were read from a single sample in a study of blood T cell repertoires in COVID-19. The method was immunoSEQ multiplex PCR; TCRdb's version includes in-frame clones alone and lacks a portion of them. The sample includes 180,000 or so clones, about 85% of them seen just once. The sample comprised peripheral blood. These receptors were obtained from a man between 18 and 29 years old with acute or convalescent COVID-19. CDR3s include the opening cysteine and the closing phenylalanine or tryptophan. A D gene is named only where the DNA matches it firmly. Some rows mark clone size as missing; the rest say once, few, many or name a class of expanded clone.

TRBJ1-5 | - | TRBV9 | - | CASSVVPDQPQHF | TGTGCCAGCAGCGTAGTCCCAGATCAGCCCCAGCATTTT
TRBJ2-7 | - | TRBV18 | TRBD1 | CASSLGTGDSYEQYF | TGTGCCAGCTCACTCGGGACAGGGGACTCCTACGAGCAGTACTTC
TRBJ1-2 | - | TRBV7-9 | TRBD1 | CASSSVGTGGNYGYTF | TGTGCCAGCAGCTCAGTGGGGACAGGCGGTAACTATGGCTACACCTTC
TRBJ2-1 | - | TRBV27 | - | CASSPRGPTEQFF | TGTGCCAGCAGTCCTCGCGGGCCCACCGAGCAGTTCTTC
TRBJ2-3 | - | TRBV7-3 | TRBD2 | CASSLLAGGPDTQYF | TGTGCCAGCAGCTTACTTGCGGGGGGGCCCGATACGCAGTATTTT
TRBJ2-7 | - | TRBV10-2 | TRBD1 | CASSEGWDRGVF | TGCGCCAGCAGTGAGGGGTGGGACAGGGGCGTTTTC
TRBJ2-5 | - | TRBV4-1 | TRBD2 | CASRSGGARETQYF | TGCGCCAGCAGGAGCGGGGGGGCCCGTGAGACCCAGTACTTC
TRBJ2-5 | - | TRBV5-1 | TRBD1 | CASTKQGNQETQYF | TGCGCCAGCACCAAACAGGGGAACCAAGAGACCCAGTACTTC
TRBJ1-5 | - | TRBV19 | - | CASSPGHWDSNQPQHF | TGTGCCAGTAGTCCAGGACACTGGGATAGCAATCAGCCCCAGCATTTT
TRBJ2-1 | - | TRBV6-1 | TRBD1 | CASSEWDSAYNEQFF | TGTGCCAGCAGTGAATGGGACAGCGCTTACAATGAGCAGTTCTTC
TRBJ2-7 | - | TRBV6-1 | - | CASSEGPYSYEQYF | TGTGCCAGCAGTGAGGGCCCCTACTCCTACGAGCAGTACTTC
TRBJ2-3 | - | TRBV30 | TRBD2 | CAWTEGLAATDTQYF | TGTGCCTGGACCGAGGGACTAGCGGCCACAGATACGCAGTATTTT
TRBJ2-2 | - | TRBV12-3/TRBV12-4 | TRBD1 | CASPGQGTGELFF | TGTGCCAGCCCGGGACAGGGTACCGGGGAGCTGTTTTTT
TRBJ1-5 | - | TRBV5-8 | TRBD1 | CASSLGQGAKPQHF | TGTGCCAGCAGCTTGGGGCAGGGGGCTAAGCCCCAGCATTTT
TRBJ2-5 | - | TRBV7-9 | - | CASIPGREKETQYF | TGTGCCAGCATCCCTGGAAGGGAGAAAGAGACCCAGTACTTC
TRBJ2-5 | - | TRBV18 | TRBD2 | CASSPSLAGGETQYF | TGTGCCAGCTCACCAAGCCTAGCGGGGGGCGAGACCCAGTACTTC
TRBJ2-5 | few | TRBV12-3/TRBV12-4 | TRBD1 | CASSPDRAETQYF | TGTGCCAGCAGCCCGGACAGGGCAGAGACCCAGTACTTC
TRBJ1-5 | - | TRBV5-1 | - | CASSLGGANQPQHF | TGCGCCAGCAGCTTGGGGGGAGCCAATCAGCCCCAGCATTTT
TRBJ2-7 | - | TRBV7-2 | - | CASSLGGDWNPYEQYF | TGTGCCAGCAGCCTAGGAGGGGACTGGAACCCTTACGAGCAGTACTTC
TRBJ1-2 | - | TRBV7-6 | TRBD1 | CASSLGQGANYGYTF | TGTGCCAGCAGCTTAGGGCAGGGGGCGAACTATGGCTACACCTTC
TRBJ2-5 | - | TRBV3-1/TRBV3-2 | - | CASSQGFRQETQYF | TGTGCCAGCAGCCAAGGTTTCAGGCAAGAGACCCAGTACTTC
TRBJ2-7 | - | TRBV29-1 | TRBD1 | CSVATGTGVNEQYF | TGCAGCGTTGCAACCGGGACAGGGGTTAACGAGCAGTACTTC
TRBJ1-1 | - | TRBV9 | - | CASSTRDNANTEAFF | TGTGCCAGCAGCACTCGGGACAATGCCAACACTGAAGCTTTCTTT
TRBJ2-1 | - | TRBV15 | TRBD1 | CATSRGTGDNEQFF | TGTGCCACCAGCAGAGGGACAGGAGACAATGAGCAGTTCTTC
TRBJ2-7 | - | TRBV3-1/TRBV3-2 | - | CASSRSGDEQYF | TGTGCCAGCAGCCGATCAGGGGACGAGCAGTACTTC
TRBJ2-1 | once | TRBV5-4 | TRBD1 | CASSGQGEDEQFF | TGTGCCAGCAGCGGACAGGGGGAGGATGAGCAGTTCTTC
TRBJ1-4 | - | TRBV5-1 | - | CASRRDTNEKLFF | TGCGCCAGCAGGAGGGATACTAATGAAAAACTGTTTTTT
TRBJ1-2 | - | TRBV6-5 | - | CASSYSDSLNGYTF | TGTGCCAGCAGTTACTCCGACAGTTTAAATGGCTACACCTTC
TRBJ1-2 | - | TRBV28 | TRBD1 | CASRSYRGPNYGYTF | TGTGCCAGCAGAAGCTACAGGGGGCCTAACTATGGCTACACCTTC
TRBJ1-1 | - | TRBV9 | TRBD1 | CASTIGTGGTEAFF | TGTGCCAGCACCATCGGGACAGGGGGCACTGAAGCTTTCTTT
TRBJ1-5 | - | TRBV28 | TRBD1 | CASSPTGTGGPNQPQHF | TGTGCCAGCAGTCCCACCGGGACAGGGGGCCCCAATCAGCCCCAGCATTTT
TRBJ2-5 | - | TRBV5-1 | TRBD1 | CASSSYTGVQETQYF | TGCGCCAGCAGCTCTTACACAGGGGTACAAGAGACCCAGTACTTC
TRBJ1-3 | - | TRBV25-1 | - | CASSEWGGTGNTIYF | TGTGCCAGCAGTGAATGGGGGGGTACTGGAAACACCATATATTTT
TRBJ1-6 | - | TRBV10-2 | - | CASTGGGSSPLHF | TGCGCCAGCACTGGGGGGGGGAGTTCACCCCTCCACTTT
TRBJ2-7 | - | TRBV24-1 | TRBD1 | CATINFLRDRGSYEQYF | TGTGCCACCATAAACTTTCTCCGGGACAGGGGCTCCTACGAGCAGTACTTC
TRBJ1-4 | - | TRBV2 | - | CASGRNEKLFF | TGTGCCAGCGGCAGGAATGAAAAACTGTTTTTT
TRBJ1-3 | - | TRBV25-1 | - | CASRTPAGNTIYF | TGTGCCAGCAGGACACCAGCTGGAAACACCATATATTTT
TRBJ1-5 | - | TRBV6-6 | - | CASITPGGQPQHF | TGTGCCAGCATCACCCCGGGTGGTCAGCCCCAGCATTTT
TRBJ1-4 | - | TRBV30 | - | CAWSERTNEKLFF | TGTGCCTGGAGTGAGAGGACTAATGAAAAACTGTTTTTT
TRBJ2-7 | - | TRBV29-1 | TRBD1 | CSVKTGWRQYF | TGCAGCGTTAAGACAGGGTGGAGGCAGTACTTC
TRBJ2-6 | - | TRBV30 | TRBD1 | CAWSRQGVGANVLTF | TGTGCCTGGAGCCGCCAGGGGGTGGGGGCCAACGTCCTGACTTTC
TRBJ2-1 | - | TRBV6-5 | - | CASSYSAEQFF | TGTGCCAGCAGTTACTCGGCTGAGCAGTTCTTC
TRBJ2-3 | - | TRBV3-1/TRBV3-2 | TRBD1 | CASSQEHRGITDTQYF | TGTGCCAGCAGCCAAGAACACAGGGGGATCACAGATACGCAGTATTTT
TRBJ1-1 | - | TRBV6-1 | - | CASSEADGGSTEAFF | TGTGCCAGCAGTGAAGCAGACGGGGGGTCCACTGAAGCTTTCTTT
TRBJ2-7 | - | TRBV6-5 | - | CASSGLAGVGYEQYF | TGTGCCAGCAGCGGGTTGGCAGGGGTGGGTTACGAGCAGTACTTC
TRBJ1-1 | - | TRBV10-3 | - | CAISESLEGFTEAFF | TGTGCCATCAGTGAGTCTCTTGAGGGATTCACTGAAGCTTTCTTT
TRBJ1-5 | - | TRBV19 | - | CASTTTGFSNQPQHF | TGTGCCAGTACCACTACAGGGTTTAGCAATCAGCCCCAGCATTTT
TRBJ1-1 | - | TRBV6-6 | - | CASSSGQPSSTEAFF | TGTGCCAGCAGTTCCGGACAGCCGTCGAGCACTGAAGCTTTCTTT
TRBJ1-2 | - | TRBV12-3/TRBV12-4 | - | CASRAGGGGYTF | TGTGCCAGCAGGGCTGGGGGAGGTGGCTACACCTTC
TRBJ1-1 | few | TRBV18 | TRBD1 | CASSPPTGDQAFF | TGTGCCAGCTCACCGCCTACAGGGGATCAAGCTTTCTTT
TRBJ1-3 | - | TRBV7-6 | TRBD1 | CASSSPGQNSGNTIYF | TGTGCCAGCAGCTCACCGGGACAGAACTCTGGAAACACCATATATTTT
TRBJ1-1 | - | TRBV6-5 | TRBD1 | CASSYQAGGAKAFF | TGTGCCAGCAGTTACCAGGCAGGGGGCGCGAAAGCTTTCTTT
TRBJ2-5 | - | TRBV5-5 | TRBD1 | CASILRGQGAETQYF | TGTGCCAGCATCCTCCGGGGACAGGGGGCTGAGACCCAGTACTTC
TRBJ2-5 | - | TRBV5-1 | - | CASSVVENVQYF | TGCGCCAGCAGTGTTGTAGAGAATGTCCAGTACTTC
TRBJ2-5 | - | TRBV27 | - | CASSLSSQETQYF | TGTGCCAGCAGTTTATCCAGCCAAGAGACCCAGTACTTC
TRBJ1-2 | - | TRBV30 | - | CALGHLGYTF | TGTGCCTTGGGGCATCTTGGCTACACCTTC
TRBJ1-5 | - | TRBV6-5 | TRBD1 | CASSLGQGYRQPQHF | TGTGCCAGCAGTCTGGGACAGGGGTATCGTCAGCCCCAGCATTTT
TRBJ2-5 | - | TRBV6-5 | TRBD2 | CATSLERGNQETQYF | TGTGCCACCTCACTGGAGCGGGGGAACCAAGAGACCCAGTACTTC